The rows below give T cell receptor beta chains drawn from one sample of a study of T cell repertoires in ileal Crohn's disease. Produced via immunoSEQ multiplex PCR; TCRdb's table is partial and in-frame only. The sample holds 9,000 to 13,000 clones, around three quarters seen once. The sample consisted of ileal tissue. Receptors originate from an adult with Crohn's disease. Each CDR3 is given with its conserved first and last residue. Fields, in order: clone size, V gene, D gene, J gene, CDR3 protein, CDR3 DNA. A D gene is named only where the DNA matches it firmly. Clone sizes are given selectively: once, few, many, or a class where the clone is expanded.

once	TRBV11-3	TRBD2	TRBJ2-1	CASSSGTSGYNEQFF	TGTGCCAGCAGCTCCGGGACTAGCGGATACAATGAGCAGTTCTTC
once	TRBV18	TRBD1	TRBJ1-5	CASSPTFGQDSNQPQHF	TGTGCCAGCTCACCGACCTTCGGACAGGATAGCAATCAGCCCCAGCATTTT
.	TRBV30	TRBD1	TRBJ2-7	CAWSVRRGAGTGGFEQYF	TGTGCCTGGAGTGTACGAAGAGGAGCCGGGACAGGGGGTTTTGAGCAGTACTTC
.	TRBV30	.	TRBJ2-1	CAWMLPPLEYNEQFF	TGTGCCTGGATGTTGCCCCCCCTGGAGTACAATGAGCAGTTCTTC
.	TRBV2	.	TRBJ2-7	CASRQTVALGGQYF	TGTGCCAGCAGACAGACAGTGGCTTTGGGTGGGCAGTACTTC
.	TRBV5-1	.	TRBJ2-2	CASNTGSGTGELFF	TGCGCCAGCAATACAGGTTCAGGCACCGGGGAGCTGTTTTTT
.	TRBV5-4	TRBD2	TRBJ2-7	CASSLRRGLRHEQYF	TGTGCCAGCAGCTTGCGGCGGGGGTTAAGACACGAGCAGTACTTC
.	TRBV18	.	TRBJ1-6	CASSKSGESSYNSPLHF	TGTGCCAGCTCTAAATCGGGGGAGAGCTCCTATAATTCACCCCTCCACTTT
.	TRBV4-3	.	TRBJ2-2	CASSQEKGPYTGELFF	TGCGCCAGCAGCCAAGAAAAGGGGCCCTACACCGGGGAGCTGTTTTTT
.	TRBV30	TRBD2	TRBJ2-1	CAWSATPLAGGPPKKSYNEQFF	TGTGCCTGGAGTGCAACGCCACTAGCGGGGGGGCCTCCGAAAAAGTCCTACAATGAGCAGTTCTTC
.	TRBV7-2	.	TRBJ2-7	CASSPRGPRFEQYF	TGTGCCAGCAGCCCGCGGGGCCCCAGGTTCGAGCAGTACTTC
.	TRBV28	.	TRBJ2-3	CASSFRGLSATQYF	TGTGCCAGCAGTTTCCGGGGACTTTCAGCTACGCAGTATTTT
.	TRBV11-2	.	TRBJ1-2	CASSLRGGGNYGYTF	TGTGCCAGCAGCTTACGGGGAGGGGGGAACTATGGCTACACCTTC
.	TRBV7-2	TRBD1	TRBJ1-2	CASSLRSGQGAEGYTF	TGTGCCAGCAGCTTAAGGTCGGGACAGGGGGCGGAGGGCTACACCTTC
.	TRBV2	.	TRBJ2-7	CASSQDRSSYEQYF	TGTGCCAGCAGTCAAGACAGGAGCTCCTACGAGCAGTACTTC
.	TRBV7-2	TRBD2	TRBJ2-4	CASSFGPGGGQYF	TGTGCCAGCAGCTTCGGCCCGGGGGGAGGTCAGTACTTC
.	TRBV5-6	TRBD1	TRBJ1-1	CASSLGYRGAFF	TGTGCCAGCAGCTTGGGGTACAGGGGAGCTTTCTTT
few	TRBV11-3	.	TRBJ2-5	CASSLGNREQETQYF	TGTGCCAGCAGCTTGGGGAACAGGGAACAAGAGACCCAGTACTTC
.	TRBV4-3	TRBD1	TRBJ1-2	CASSQDRGFSSNYGYTF	TGCGCCAGCAGCCAAGACAGGGGGTTTTCGTCTAACTATGGCTACACCTTC
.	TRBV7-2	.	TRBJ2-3	CASSLGAGLSTDTQYF	TGTGCCAGCAGCTTAGGGGCAGGGTTAAGTACAGATACGCAGTATTTT
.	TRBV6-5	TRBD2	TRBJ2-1	CASSPSAGPYNEQFF	TGTGCCAGCAGCCCTTCAGCGGGGCCTTACAATGAGCAGTTCTTC
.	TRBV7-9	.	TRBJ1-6	CASSLRNSPLHF	TGTGCCAGCAGCTTGCGGAATTCACCCCTCCACTTT
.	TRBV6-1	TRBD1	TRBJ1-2	CASSELGQGVGLGGYTF	TGTGCCAGCAGTGAACTGGGACAGGGGGTGGGGCTCGGTGGCTACACCTTC
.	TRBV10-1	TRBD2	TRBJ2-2	CASSPPGLAGGANTGELFF	TGCGCCAGCAGTCCCCCGGGACTAGCGGGGGGGGCGAACACCGGGGAGCTGTTTTTT
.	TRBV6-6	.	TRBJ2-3	CASSYWTESTDTQYF	TGTGCCAGCAGTTACTGGACAGAAAGCACAGATACGCAGTATTTT
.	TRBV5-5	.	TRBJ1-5	CASSQPGENQPQHF	TGTGCCAGCAGCCAGCCGGGGGAGAATCAGCCCCAGCATTTT
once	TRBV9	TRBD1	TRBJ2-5	CASSVAGTGKETQYF	TGTGCCAGCAGCGTAGCTGGGACAGGGAAAGAGACCCAGTACTTC
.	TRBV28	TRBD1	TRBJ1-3	CASITGQLSGNTIYF	TGTGCCAGCATCACGGGACAGCTCTCTGGAAACACCATATATTTT